Here is one T cell receptor (beta chain) with its context. This clone appeared a single time. Its antigen is still unknown. Base-call qualities are not available, and no considerably larger clone is one nucleotide away. The sample belongs to a study of cytomegalovirus exposure and HLA in healthy donors (dated by TCRdb to about 2017). Broadly, across the study: According to a later analysis, the 120 or so validation repertoires were produced on the same platform as the 666 repertoires of the first cohort. Besides the first cohort of 666 subjects, a separate validation cohort made up of 120 different subjects was used. To predict cytomegalovirus infection status, the study brought together high-throughput TCR immunosequencing, statistical association of individual TCRs with disease status, and machine learning. The study was designed to test whether signatures of past pathogen exposure could be identified by cataloging public T cell receptors. Here is what the overall study found, with its caveats: In vitro tests confirmed that three of the cytomegalovirus-associated TCR beta chains recognize cytomegalovirus antigens. While some public TCRs were present in many individuals, most TCR sequences turned up only very rarely across donors. The authors suggested that the approach could potentially be extended to other disease states and immunological phenotypes. The classifier was reported to diagnose cytomegalovirus status with high specificity and sensitivity in both the original cohort and the validation cohort. Of the cluster scores, 94% were above 0 in a later analysis, which found that TCRs clustered in the first cohort also tended to co-occur in the 120 validation repertoires. The study listed around 160 TCR beta chains as associated with cytomegalovirus. The validation cohort had no HLA typing available for a later analysis, so co-occurrence within that cohort was assessed over all 110 or so repertoires.

Donors formed part of the validation cohort, which comprised over a hundred subjects and was distinct from the first cohort of roughly 600 subjects. Library preparation employed the immunoSEQ multiplex PCR assay. Turning to the authors' computational methods: A statistical classification framework was built to diagnose cytomegalovirus status from the catalog of TCR beta chain sequences. The immuneACCESS repertoire file appears here via TCRdb, limited to in-frame rearrangements. These files lack a portion of the clones; in checked studies, under half of the deficit traces to unresolved V genes, and the cause of the others is not known. V, J and clone size are taken as reported in that table, and D and trimming were inferred from the DNA itself. The sample data list 120,000 to 150,000 clones, and around 90% of these were observed just once. Approximately 8.7% of the sample is taken by the ten largest.

CDR1 MNHEY and CDR2 SMNVEV were looked up in the germline V gene (reference sequence). V ends up 5 bases short and J 8 bases short, with an unmatched junction base count of 9. CDR3 length: 16 amino acids, cysteine to phenylalanine. Only CDR3 DNA is held: 48 bases, read in frame from base 1. Sequences were obtained from PBMCs. This TCR was sampled from a young man in good health and CMV-seropositive. Recombination joined TRBV27 with TRBJ2-1; the junction holds 13 bases that match TRBD2. The CDR3 reads as follows: CASSMPLAGGYDEQFF. Here is the DNA: TGTGCCAGCAGTATGCCACTAGCGGGGGGGTATGATGAGCAGTTCTTC.